These 14 T cell receptor beta chains share one sample of origin, sequenced in a study of cytomegalovirus exposure and HLA in healthy donors (dated by TCRdb to the late 2010s). Receptor amplification or capture employed the immunoSEQ multiplex PCR assay. For the multiplex PCR, a mixture combining 60 forward primers for TCR Vbeta segments and 13 reverse primers for TCR Jbeta segments was used. The source is immuneACCESS, and TCRdb retained only in-frame sequences with V and J called. Part of the clones is not carried over; for the studies checked, unresolved V genes explain less than half of this, and the remainder is unexplained. The sample table lists roughly 97,000 clones, less than 85% of them with a count of one. The ten top clones hold roughly 5.4% of the sample. Sequencing input: PBMCs. The source is a woman in her late teens or twenties in good health and CMV-seropositive.

This clone appeared a few times. The chain recombines TRBV30 with TRBJ1-1, with D tentatively TRBD1 (5 bases). This CDR3 is built from 11 residues. V lost 4 bases and J 10 bases, leaving 13 bases between the germline ends. The germline V gene encodes CDR1 GTSNPN and CDR2 SVGIG (reference sequence). CDR3 nucleotide sequence: TGTGCCTGGATTCCCAGGGAAGGAGCTTTCTTT. Translated, it gives CAWIPREGAFF.

CDR3 amino acids: CASSSFGANYNEQFF. Written as DNA, the CDR3 is TGTGCCAGCAGCTCCTTTGGAGCGAACTACAATGAGCAGTTCTTC. V usage is TRBV9 and J usage is TRBJ2-1; D is unresolved. Between the trimmed V and J ends, which lost 4 bases and 3 bases, there was a span of 14 bases. CDR3 length: 15 amino acids. Germline-derived CDR1 and CDR2 are SGDLS and YYNGEE.

In its sample, this clone was seen a few times. Other DNA sequences in the same sample also yield this CDR3. The CDR3 spells CASSLGSSYEQYF. CDR3 DNA sequence: TGTGCCAGCAGCTTGGGGAGCTCCTACGAGCAGTACTTC. The rearrangement links TRBV5-4 to TRBJ2-7; D unclear. CDR3 length: 13 residues. Germline V CDR1 and CDR2: SGHNT, YYREEE (reference sequence). V shed 0 bases and J shed 0 bases, with 4 bases lying between them. The full variable domain, rest sourced from reference TRBV5-4 and TRBJ2-7, is ETGVTQSPTHLIKTRGQQVTLRCSSQSGHNTVSWYQQALGQGPQFIFQYYREEENGRGNFPPRFSGLQFPNYSSELNVNALELDDSALYLCASSLGSSYEQYFGPGTRLTVT.

V usage is TRBV20-1 and J usage is TRBJ1-1; a weak D match, TRBD1 (6 bases). The CDR3 spans 9 residues. CDR1 DFQATT and CDR2 SNEGSKA come from the germline V gene (reference sequence). CDR3 coding DNA: TGCAGAGAAGACAGGCAAGCTTTCTTT. Translating it yields CREDRQAFF.

The rearrangement joins TRBV9 to TRBJ1-1; 7 bases are shared with TRBD1. With 4 bases clipped from V and 0 bases from J, the junction kept 6 bases outside the gene matches. The CDR3 is 15 amino acids. Germline CDR1 SGDLS, CDR2 YYNGEE. In DNA form, the CDR3 reads TGTGCCAGCAGCCCCGAGGGGGCCGTGAACACTGAAGCTTTCTTT. Translated: CASSPEGAVNTEAFF.

The chain links TRBV30 to TRBJ2-2; D unclear. V lost 3 bases, J lost 3 bases, and 11 bases lay in between. The CDR3 has 14 amino acids. CDR1 and CDR2 (germline): GTSNPN, SVGIG (reference sequence). The CDR3 spells CAWSSRLHTGELFF. CDR3 nucleotides: TGTGCCTGGAGCAGCAGACTGCACACCGGGGAGCTGTTTTTT.

The chain joins TRBV5-1 to TRBJ1-1; D is undetermined. The V and J ends lost 0 bases and 6 bases respectively, with 18 bases between them. The CDR3 loop spans 16 amino acids. Germline V CDR1 and CDR2: SGHRS, YFSETQ. The CDR3 sequence is CASSLAGQRIVAEAFF. In nucleotides, the CDR3 is TGCGCCAGCAGCTTGGCCGGGCAGCGGATAGTCGCTGAAGCTTTCTTT.

The V call is TRBV5-1, the J call TRBJ1-1; TRBD1 is a possible D gene (5 bases). Germline CDR1 is SGHRS and CDR2 is YFSETQ. This CDR3 region has 13 residues. Trimming removed 1 base at V and 1 base at J, with 5 bases between. The CDR3 DNA reads as TGCGCCAGCAGCTTGACAGGGAACACTGAAGCTTTCTTT. Translating gives CASSLTGNTEAFF.

This clone occurred once. The V gene is TRBV25-1, the J gene TRBJ2-5; perhaps TRBD2 as D (5 bases). V was clipped by 4 bases and J by 2 bases, with 17 bases between them. The CDR3 loop spans 16 amino acids. Looked up from germline, CDR1 is MGHDK and CDR2 is SYGVNS. In nucleotides, the CDR3 is TGTGCCAGCAGTGCTACTAGGATTTGGCGGCAAGAGACCCAGTACTTC. It specifies CASSATRIWRQETQYF.

This clone was picked up a small number of times. CDR3 nucleotide sequence: TGTGCCAGCAGCTCACGGCATGGTGACAGGGGATCCTACGAGCAGTACTTC. Protein product: CASSSRHGDRGSYEQYF. The chain couples TRBV13 to TRBJ2-7, with 8 bases that match TRBD1. The CDR3 is 17 amino acids. J was trimmed by 1 base and V by 4 bases; bases with no gene match: 12. Germline CDR1 reads PRHDT; CDR2 reads FYEKMQ (reference sequence).

The rearrangement links TRBV5-1 to TRBJ2-2, with D uncertain. The CDR3 runs 13 residues. Trimming took 0 bases from V and 6 from J, leaving 6 bases between them. Germline V CDR1 and CDR2: SGHRS, YFSETQ. Here the CDR3 DNA reads TGCGCCAGCAGCTTGGGAGGCCCCGGGGAGCTGTTTTTT. This gives the protein CASSLGGPGELFF.

This clone was counted only a few times. The chain joins TRBV6-5 to TRBJ2-7; 11 nucleotides agree with TRBD2. Germline lookup yields CDR1 MNHEY and CDR2 SVGAGI. The CDR3 length is 15 residues. Trimming cost V 4 bases and J 3 bases; bases outside gene matches: 5. CDR3 loop: CASSFRLAGHYEQYF. The CDR3 DNA sequence: TGTGCCAGCAGTTTCCGACTAGCGGGACACTACGAGCAGTACTTC.

This clone was counted only a few times. A far larger clone is only one base removed, so a read error is likely. The sample contains more than one DNA sequence encoding this CDR3. The CDR3 protein is CASSFSGMNTEAFF. Here the CDR3 DNA reads TGTGCCAGCAGCTTCTCGGGAATGAACACTGAAGCTTTCTTT. The chain couples TRBV28 to TRBJ1-1, with D unresolved. The V end was cut by 6 bases, the J end by 0 bases, with 11 bases between. Germline V gene sequence: CDR1 MDHEN, CDR2 SYDVKM. The CDR3 length is 14 residues.

The chain links TRBV27 to TRBJ2-1, with D unresolved. Deletions cut 7 bases from V and 5 bases from J, with 15 bases between. The CDR3 sequence is 14 residues long. Germline CDR1 is MNHEY and CDR2 is SMNVEV (reference sequence). CDR3 in amino acids: CASKPQSRHNEQFF. As DNA, the CDR3 is TGTGCCAGCAAACCACAGTCTCGCCACAATGAGCAGTTCTTC.